This T cell receptor (beta chain) was sequenced for a study of OX40 agonist ivuxolimab in advanced cancers. Study as a whole: A diagnosis of hepatocellular carcinoma, melanoma, renal cell or head and neck cancer was present in dose-escalation patients.

From germline, CDR1 is MDHEN and CDR2 SYDVKM. The CDR3 is 15 amino acids. The junction had 4 bases not matched to a gene; V was cut back by 3 bases and J by 3 bases. Some clones are missing from TCRdb's copy, which holds only in-frame ones; the method was immunoSEQ multiplex PCR. Of some 71,000 clones listed, 86% were seen once; the top ten hold over 2.5%. The sample here was CD4+ or CD8+ T cells sorted from blood, taken in a trial of the OX40 agonist ivuxolimab. The sequence came from an adult with an advanced solid tumor such as melanoma, head and neck, liver or kidney cancer. The rearrangement uses TRBV28 and TRBJ1-5; the match to TRBD1 covers 8 bases. The CDR3 nucleotides read TGTGCCAGCAGTTTGCCCAGGGGGCACAATCAGCCCCAGCATTTT. It codes for CASSLPRGHNQPQHF. The whole variable domain, remainder taken from reference TRBV28 and TRBJ1-5, is DVKVTQSSRYLVKRTGEKVFLECVQDMDHENMFWYRQDPGLGLRLIYFSYDVKMKEKGDIPEGYSVSREKKERFSLILESASTNQTSMYLCASSLPRGHNQPQHFGDGTRLSIL.